Here is one T cell receptor beta chain with its context. The antigen is undetermined. Profiled with immunoSEQ multiplex PCR; TCRdb holds only in-frame clones, not every one. The sample consists of about 110,000 clones, about 92% of them appearing once. These data are taken from a study of siplizumab effects on memory and regulatory T cells. Findings of the study overall: Naive or memory phenotype was unassignable for roughly 75-96% of proliferating CD4+ or CD8+ clones. Memory cells seemed less diverse than naive T cells, which seemed major alloresponse contributors. Tregs proliferating in siplizumab cultures lacked confirmation of their suppressive function.

The sequence derives from a human donor in good health. Sequencing input: CD4+ T cells sorted from blood.

CDR3 loop: CAWSVESTDTQYF. For the CDR3, the DNA is TGTGCCTGGAGCGTTGAAAGCACAGATACGCAGTATTTT. The V call is TRBV30, the J call TRBJ2-3; D call uncertain. This CDR3 has 13 amino acids. Germline CDR1 is GTSNPN and CDR2 is SVGIG (reference sequence). The V gene lost 3 bases and the J gene lost 0 bases, with 7 bases spanning the gap.